Listed here is a single TCR beta chain. The antigen is unknown. The germline gives CDR1 SNHLY, CDR2 FYNNEI. Trimming took 8 bases from V and 5 from J; bases not matched to a gene: 4. The CDR3 sequence is 14 residues long. Libraries were prepared by immunoSEQ multiplex PCR; TCRdb keeps only in-frame clonotypes and omits some of them. The data show 2.3 million or so clones, approximately 93% seen once. These data come from a study of shared clonotypes between healthy human individuals. General study findings and limits: Generation probabilities of non-shared clonotypes were lower (relative to those shared by all four donors). Across a handful of donors, naive CD4 shared around 5.1%, naive CD8 over 3%, memory CD4 roughly 2.3%, memory CD8 0.4% to 0.5%. Memory subsets generally showed smaller estimated richness than naive subsets did.

The V and J genes are TRBV2 and TRBJ2-2; 11 nucleotides line up with TRBD2. The sequence was collected from a man aged 18 to 29 in good health. Some clones in this sample may be carry-over from other donors' samples. The sequencing sample was made of naive CD4+ T cells from PBMCs. Subset: CD45RA+ positively selected. CDR3 nucleotide sequence: TGTGCCAGCGGGACTAGCGGTCAGACCGGGGAGCTGTTTTTT. As protein: CASGTSGQTGELFF.